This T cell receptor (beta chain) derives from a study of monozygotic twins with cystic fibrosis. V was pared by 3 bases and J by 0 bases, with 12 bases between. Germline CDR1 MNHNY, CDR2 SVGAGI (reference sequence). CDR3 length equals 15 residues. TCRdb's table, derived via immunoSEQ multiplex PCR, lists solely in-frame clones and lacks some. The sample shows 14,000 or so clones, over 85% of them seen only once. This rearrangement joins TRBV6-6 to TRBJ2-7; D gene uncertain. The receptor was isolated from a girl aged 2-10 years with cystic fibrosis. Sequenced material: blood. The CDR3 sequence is CASSYLQLSSYEQYF. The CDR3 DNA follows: TGTGCCAGCAGTTATTTACAACTGAGCTCCTACGAGCAGTACTTC.